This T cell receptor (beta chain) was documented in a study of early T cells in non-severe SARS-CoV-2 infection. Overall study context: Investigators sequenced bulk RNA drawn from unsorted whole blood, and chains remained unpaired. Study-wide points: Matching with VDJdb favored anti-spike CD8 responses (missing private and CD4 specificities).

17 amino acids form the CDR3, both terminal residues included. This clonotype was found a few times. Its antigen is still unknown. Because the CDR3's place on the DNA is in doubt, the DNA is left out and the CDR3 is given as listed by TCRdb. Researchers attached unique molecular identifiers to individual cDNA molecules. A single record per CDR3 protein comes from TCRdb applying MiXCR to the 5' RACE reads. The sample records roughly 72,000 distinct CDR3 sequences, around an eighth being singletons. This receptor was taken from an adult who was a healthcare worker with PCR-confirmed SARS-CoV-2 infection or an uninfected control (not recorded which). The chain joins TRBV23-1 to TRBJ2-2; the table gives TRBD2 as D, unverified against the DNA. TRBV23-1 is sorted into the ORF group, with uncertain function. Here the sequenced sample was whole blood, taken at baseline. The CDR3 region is CASSQSKRQGGPGSCFF.